One and the same sample provided the 31 T cell receptor beta chains below, sequenced in a study of OX40 agonist ivuxolimab in advanced cancers. Library generation was performed with the immunoSEQ multiplex PCR assay. This is the immuneACCESS table as TCRdb keeps it, with only in-frame sequences that have V and J called. A part of the clones is gone; compared with another copy, unresolved V genes explain less than half, and the rest is unexplained. The sample table holds about 100,000 clones, of which approximately 84% were seen once. The ten top clones hold around 5.5% of the sample. The sequences come from CD4+ or CD8+ T cells sorted from blood, collected in a trial of the OX40 agonist ivuxolimab. The receptors originated from an adult with an advanced solid tumor such as melanoma, head and neck, liver or kidney cancer.

The chain uses TRBV5-1 and TRBJ1-2, with D possibly TRBD1 on 5 matching bases. Germline CDR1 is SGHRS and CDR2 is YFSETQ. V lost 2 bases to trimming and J lost 6 bases, with 11 bases between them. This CDR3 has 13 amino acids. CDR3 DNA: TGCGCCAGCAGCTTATCGGGGGGAGATGGCTACACCTTC. Its translation: CASSLSGGDGYTF.

This chain uses TRBV4-2 with TRBJ2-3, with no clear D. CDR3 size: 14 residues. V lost 1 base to trimming and J lost 0 bases, with 5 bases between them. The V gene's germline CDR1 is LGHNA and CDR2 YNFKEQ. The DNA for the CDR3 is TGTGCCAGCAGCCAAGGGGCAAGCACAGATACGCAGTATTTT. Residues: CASSQGASTDTQYF.

J is TRBJ2-3 and V is TRBV7-6, with TRBD1 matching 7 bases. Germline values: CDR1 SGHVS, CDR2 FNYEAQ. V was clipped by 8 bases and J by 0 bases; unmatched bases: 11. The CDR3 runs to 16 residues. DNA of the CDR3: TGTGCCAGCGCCCGGGACAGCTGGACTAGCACAGATACGCAGTATTTT. Its translation is CASARDSWTSTDTQYF.

The chain recombines TRBV11-3 with TRBJ2-3; D may be TRBD1 or TRBD2 (5 bases each). Germline loops: CDR1 SGHNT, CDR2 YENEEA. The ends were cut back, 5 bases at V and 8 bases at J, with 11 bases in the middle. This CDR3 spans 12 amino acids. The CDR3 is CASSLGAGTQYF. The CDR3 DNA is TGTGCCAGCAGCCTAGGGGCGGGTACGCAGTATTTT.

The chain carries TRBV4-1 and TRBJ1-3; D remains unclear. The CDR3 loop spans 12 amino acids. Germline CDR1 MGHRA, CDR2 YSYEKL. V was clipped by 0 bases and J by 4 bases, with 1 base between them. The CDR3 DNA reads TGCGCCAGCAGCCAAGAGGGAAACACCATATATTTT. Translating gives CASSQEGNTIYF.

The genes are TRBV30 and TRBJ1-2; possible D gene TRBD1, 5 bases. Trimming left V 3 bases short and J 6 bases short, with 35 bases between. The CDR3 spans 20 residues. The germline V gene has CDR1 GTSNPN and CDR2 SVGIG (reference sequence). This CDR3 is CAWRQNFYGGIVGPRNGYTF. The DNA for the CDR3 is TGTGCCTGGAGACAGAACTTTTATGGAGGGATTGTGGGACCCCGGAATGGCTACACCTTC.

The genes are TRBV7-8 and TRBJ1-1; D might be TRBD1 (5 bases). Trimming removed 3 bases at V and 5 bases at J, with 10 bases between. The CDR3 length is 13 residues. Germline V gene sequence: CDR1 SGHVS, CDR2 FQNEAQ. CDR3 bases: TGTGCCAGCAGCTTGGGCAGGGTGACTGAAGCTTTCTTT. Translated: CASSLGRVTEAFF. Full variable domain (rest looked up from reference TRBV7-8 and TRBJ1-1): GAGVSQSPRYKVAKRGQDVALRCDPISGHVSLFWYQQALGQGPEFLTYFQNEAQLDKSGLPSDRFFAERPEGSVSTLKIQRTQQEDSAVYLCASSLGRVTEAFFGQGTRLTVV.

V and J are TRBV27 and TRBJ1-4; D is unclear. V was cut by 0 bases and J by 8 bases, with 13 bases left in between. This CDR3 has 15 amino acids. The V gene's germline CDR1 is MNHEY and CDR2 SMNVEV (reference sequence). CDR3 region: CASSLSLGYGEKLFF. In nucleotides, the CDR3 is TGTGCCAGCAGTTTATCGCTGGGGTATGGCGAAAAACTGTTTTTT.

V and J are TRBV7-3 and TRBJ2-1, with TRBD2 identical over 9 bases. The germline gives CDR1 SGHTA, CDR2 FQGTGA. The CDR3 length is 15 residues. V dropped 6 bases and J dropped 4; count of bases not matched to a gene: 7. The CDR3 nucleotides read TGTGCCAGCAGTTCTGCGGGGGGGACATACAATGAGCAGTTCTTC. It yields the protein CASSSAGGTYNEQFF.

This sequence joins TRBV10-3 and TRBJ2-7; 9 bases line up with TRBD2. The CDR3 is made up of 16 amino acids. Germline values: CDR1 ENHRY, CDR2 SYGVKD. Trimming cost V 3 bases and J 2 bases; bases outside gene matches: 8. CDR3 DNA sequence: TGTGCCATCAGTGATTCTTCAGCGGGAGGCCCCTACGAGCAGTACTTC. Translation gives CAISDSSAGGPYEQYF.

This clone occurred once. The V and J genes are TRBV19 and TRBJ2-3; D is possibly TRBD1 (6 bases). Germline lookup yields CDR1 LNHDA and CDR2 SQIVND (reference sequence). V lost 1 base and J 5 bases, leaving 13 bases between the germline ends. The CDR3 spans 15 residues. The CDR3 bases are TGTGCCAGTAGTATAGGTAGGGGGAAGAGAGATACGCAGTATTTT. It codes for CASSIGRGKRDTQYF.

The J gene is TRBJ2-2, the V gene TRBV10-3; no firm D call. Germline V lookup: CDR1 ENHRY, CDR2 SYGVKD. Trimming pared 2 bases from V and 4 bases from J, leaving 5 bases between. The CDR3 runs to 13 residues. Here the CDR3 reads CAISETSTGELFF. As DNA, the CDR3 is TGTGCCATCAGTGAGACGAGCACCGGGGAGCTGTTTTTT.

This clone has only a few counts. The chain is built from TRBV7-9 and TRBJ1-1; TRBD1 aligns across 7 bases. The CDR3 extends over 16 amino acids. Germline-derived CDR1 and CDR2 are SEHNR and FQNEAQ (reference sequence). V trimming: 5 bases; J trimming: 1 base; junction bases outside the gene matches: 10. CDR3 DNA: TGTGCCAGCAGCCCTAGAGGGGGCAGCCCGAACACTGAAGCTTTCTTT. It specifies CASSPRGGSPNTEAFF. The full variable domain, completed using reference TRBV7-9 and TRBJ1-1, is DTGVSQNPRHKITKRGQNVTFRCDPISEHNRLYWYRQTLGQGPEFLTYFQNEAQLEKSRLLSDRFSAERPKGSFSTLEIQRTEQGDSAMYLCASSPRGGSPNTEAFFGQGTRLTVV.

V is TRBV5-6 and J is TRBJ1-4; D not certain. This CDR3 spans 15 amino acids. CDR1 is SGHDT and CDR2 is YYEEEE in the germline V gene. The V gene lost 4 bases and the J gene lost 2 bases, with 12 bases spanning the gap. In DNA form, the CDR3 reads TGTGCCAGCAGCGTAGGCAGCGGGACTAATGAAAAACTGTTTTTT. The encoded protein is CASSVGSGTNEKLFF.

The rearrangement links TRBV29-1 to TRBJ2-7, with TRBD1 matching 10 bases. V shed 5 bases and J 5 bases; nucleotides not matched to a gene: 6. The CDR3 runs 13 residues. Per the germline V gene, CDR1 is SQVTM and CDR2 is ANQGSEA. CDR3 protein: CSVPGTGVHEQYF. The CDR3 DNA reads as TGCAGCGTTCCCGGGACAGGGGTCCACGAGCAGTACTTC.

The chain carries TRBV19 and TRBJ2-1, with 7 positions matching TRBD2. The CDR3 is 14 residues long. The V gene end was trimmed by 6 bases and the J gene end by 5 bases; junction bases not matched to a gene: 7. CDR1 and CDR2 from the germline V gene are LNHDA and SQIVND (reference sequence). In nucleotides, the CDR3 is TGTGCCAGTAGCCCGATCGGGGGGAACAATGAGCAGTTCTTC. It codes for CASSPIGGNNEQFF. The full variable domain, in which reference TRBV19 and TRBJ2-1 provide the parts outside the CDR3, is DGGITQSPKYLFRKEGQNVTLSCEQNLNHDAMYWYRQDPGQGLRLIYYSQIVNDFQKGDIAEGYSVSREKKESFPLTVTSAQKNPTAFYLCASSPIGGNNEQFFGPGTRLTVL.

The chain recombines TRBV7-9 with TRBJ2-7, with D uncertain. Germline-derived CDR1 and CDR2 are SEHNR and FQNEAQ (reference sequence). V shed 4 bases and J shed 2 bases, with 12 bases lying between them. The CDR3 has 14 residues. The CDR3 loop is CASSSGAITYEQYF. CDR3 nucleotides: TGTGCCAGCAGCTCCGGCGCCATAACCTACGAGCAGTACTTC.

The chain is built from TRBV2 and TRBJ2-2; D call uncertain. V dropped 6 bases and J dropped 1 base, with 3 bases sitting between them. The length of the CDR3 is 12 residues. Germline lookup yields CDR1 SNHLY and CDR2 FYNNEI. CDR3 DNA: TGTGCCAGCAGCCTGAACACCGGGGAGCTGTTTTTT. It encodes CASSLNTGELFF.

CDR3 in DNA: TGTGCTAGTGGTTTGGCCCCGGGACAGGGTATGGATGAGCAGTTCTTC. It translates to CASGLAPGQGMDEQFF. The chain uses TRBV12-5 and TRBJ2-1, with 9 bases that match TRBD1. Germline CDR1 and CDR2: LGHNT and FRNRAP. J gave up 8 bases and V 1 base, and 9 bases lay outside the gene matches. There are 16 residues in the CDR3.

The chain joins TRBV25-1 to TRBJ2-4; TRBD1 matches at 10 bases. From germline, CDR1 is MGHDK and CDR2 SYGVNS. Trimming cost V 4 bases and J 0 bases; bases outside gene matches: 6. This CDR3 is built from 17 residues. CDR3 sequence: CASSADRGRGAKNIQYF. CDR3 nucleotide sequence: TGTGCCAGCAGTGCCGACAGGGGGCGCGGAGCCAAAAACATTCAGTACTTC.

The chain recombines TRBV9 with TRBJ1-1; D is unclear. CDR3 length equals 14 residues. Germline V CDR1 and CDR2: SGDLS, YYNGEE. Trimming removed 4 bases at V and 1 base at J, with 11 bases between. CDR3 region: CASSPPSENTEAFF. CDR3 in DNA: TGTGCCAGCAGCCCCCCATCGGAGAACACTGAAGCTTTCTTT.

This clone was detected only once. The chain recombines TRBV6-6 with TRBJ2-7; TRBD1 matches at 7 bases. In germline, CDR1 is MNHNY, CDR2 SVGAGI (reference sequence). Germline trimming cut 2 bases from V and 4 bases from J; bases unmatched to any gene: 5. The CDR3 has 14 amino acids. This CDR3 reads CASSYALQGYEQYF. In nucleotides, the CDR3 is TGTGCCAGCAGTTACGCCTTACAGGGGTACGAGCAGTACTTC.

The J gene is TRBJ2-3, the V gene TRBV5-6; D unclear. Germline V gene sequence: CDR1 SGHDT, CDR2 YYEEEE. The CDR3 loop spans 13 amino acids. The V gene lost 4 bases and the J gene lost 3 bases, with 9 bases spanning the gap. In DNA, the CDR3 is TGTGCCAGCAGCGGGGTGGCGACAGATACGCAGTATTTT. Residues: CASSGVATDTQYF.

The rearrangement joins TRBV5-1 to TRBJ2-2; 13 bases map to TRBD2. Looked up from germline, CDR1 is SGHRS and CDR2 is YFSETQ. There are 18 residues in the CDR3. The J segment lost 4 bases and the V segment lost 3 bases, leaving 9 bases of the junction unmatched. CDR3 region: CASSSGLAGARGTGELFF. The CDR3 nucleotides are TGCGCCAGCAGCTCTGGACTAGCGGGAGCGAGGGGCACCGGGGAGCTGTTTTTT.

This sequence joins TRBV11-2 and TRBJ2-7; D not certain. The CDR3 has 16 residues. The V gene's germline CDR1 is SGHAT and CDR2 FQNNGV. Trimming took off 3 bases at V and 7 bases at J, with 22 bases between the two ends. CDR3 region: CASSFTDGYRSREQYF. Written as DNA, the CDR3 is TGTGCCAGCAGCTTTACCGACGGGTACCGATCTCGGGAGCAGTACTTC.

The V and J genes are TRBV6-5 and TRBJ1-6, with 10 bases identical to TRBD1. This CDR3 comprises 15 residues. The junction had 6 bases not matched to a gene; V was cut back by 6 bases and J by 7 bases. Germline V gene sequence: CDR1 MNHEY, CDR2 SVGAGI. CDR3 in DNA: TGTGCCAGCAGGACGGGGGGACAGGGGAATTCACCCCTCCACTTT. Translating it yields CASRTGGQGNSPLHF.

This rearrangement joins TRBV30 to TRBJ2-7; possible D gene TRBD1, 6 bases. The V gene's germline CDR1 is GTSNPN and CDR2 SVGIG (reference sequence). The length of the CDR3 is 12 residues. V was clipped by 5 bases and J by 3 bases, with 11 bases between them. The CDR3 loop is CAWAGTSYEQYF. The CDR3, as DNA: TGTGCCTGGGCCGGGACAAGCTACGAGCAGTACTTC.

This chain uses TRBV7-2 with TRBJ2-7; D uncertain. Per the germline V gene, CDR1 is SGHTA and CDR2 is FQGNSA. V lost 2 bases and J lost 6, with 8 bases in between. The CDR3 has 12 residues. CDR3 protein: CASSLPNSEQYF. The DNA of the CDR3 is TGTGCCAGCAGCTTACCCAATAGCGAGCAGTACTTC.

The J gene is TRBJ2-3, the V gene TRBV11-2; TRBD1 matches at 7 bases. Germline CDR1 reads SGHAT; CDR2 reads FQNNGV. V dropped 2 bases and J dropped 0; count of bases not matched to a gene: 5. This CDR3 spans 16 amino acids. The CDR3 region is CASSLRDSSSTDTQYF. In DNA form, the CDR3 reads TGTGCCAGCAGCTTACGGGACAGCTCTAGCACAGATACGCAGTATTTT.

The chain joins TRBV2 to TRBJ1-1; 9 bases fit TRBD1. Germline trimming cut 11 bases from V and 4 bases from J; bases unmatched to any gene: 8. Per germline, CDR1 SNHLY and CDR2 FYNNEI. This CDR3 spans 13 amino acids. The CDR3 DNA reads as TGTGCCGCCCGACAGGGGGTGAGCACTGAAGCTTTCTTT. The encoded protein is CAARQGVSTEAFF.

This rearrangement joins TRBV2 to TRBJ2-7; 9 bases line up with TRBD2. The J segment lost 6 bases and the V segment lost 7 bases, leaving 16 bases of the junction unmatched. CDR1 and CDR2 from the germline V gene are SNHLY and FYNNEI. CDR3 size: 16 residues. The CDR3 DNA sequence: TGTGCCAGCACGAATCCGGGTGCGGGAGGGCCCAGCGAGCAGTACTTC. It specifies CASTNPGAGGPSEQYF.